A single T cell receptor (beta chain) is shown here with its context. In the source study's methods: Reference gene primer amplification in the assay estimated nucleated cell counts. Here immunoSEQ multiplex PCR was the method, and the copy in TCRdb shows in-frame clones only, minus some. V and J calls and clone size are as listed in that table; D and trimming were resolved from the DNA. The table has 61,000 or so clones, roughly three quarters seen once. This entry is derived from a study of blood T cell repertoires in COVID-19. Across the study: The analysed material was cDNA or gDNA that came from T cells, B-cell-depleted T cells, or PBMCs.

This CDR3 comprises 11 residues. The germline CDR1 and CDR2 sequences are DFQATT and SNEGSKA (reference sequence). The source is a woman between 65 and 79 years old with acute or convalescent COVID-19. Sequences were obtained from peripheral blood. The V call is TRBV20-1, the J call TRBJ2-1; D perhaps matches TRBD2 (6 bases). CDR3 sequence: CRALRGNEQFF. The DNA for the CDR3 is TGCAGGGCCCTCCGGGGGAATGAGCAGTTCTTC.